The clone carrying this TCR beta chain was counted only a few times. This specimen comes from a study of blood T cell repertoires in COVID-19. The CDR3 sequence is 14 residues long. Germline V gene sequence: CDR1 SGHAT, CDR2 FQNNGV. V was trimmed by 5 bases and J by 8 bases, leaving 18 bases between them. Assay used: immunoSEQ multiplex PCR; TCRdb lists only in-frame clones, some missing. The table lists some 220,000 clones, over 70% of them singletons. The chain carries TRBV11-2 and TRBJ1-2, with a possible D match to TRBD1 (5 bases). Material for sequencing was peripheral blood. This receptor was taken from a woman in her 70s with acute or convalescent COVID-19. The CDR3 here is CASSVGLEGEGYTF. CDR3 coding DNA: TGTGCCAGCAGCGTGGGACTGGAGGGAGAGGGCTACACCTTC.